This TCR beta chain was obtained from a study of OX40 agonist ivuxolimab in advanced cancers. Study details: Males comprised over 80% of the group, whose mean age was about 61 years (range roughly 20 to 85). Roughly two fifths of patients had received prior checkpoint inhibitor therapy. Study outcomes and limitations: Individuals who were partial responders at 0.1-3.0 mg/kg had clonal expansion that ranked among the lowest. Specificity for antigen went undetermined in the expanded peripheral T cells.

About this clone: Its antigen is unidentified.

Looked up from germline, CDR1 is SGHDN and CDR2 is FVKESK. V dropped 4 bases and J dropped 11; count of bases not matched to a gene: 17. This CDR3 has 16 residues. Repertoires were generated with immunoSEQ multiplex PCR, while TCRdb's copy carries only in-frame clones and drops some. In the table there are some 68,000 clones, about 89% of which are singletons. The input for sequencing was CD4+ or CD8+ T cells sorted from blood, taken in a trial of the OX40 agonist ivuxolimab. This chain connects TRBV14 to TRBJ1-1, with 9 bases identical to TRBD1. This TCR came from an adult with an advanced solid tumor such as melanoma, head and neck, liver or kidney cancer. CDR3 residues: CASSRRQGQGLPLAFF. CDR3 sequence (DNA): TGTGCCAGCAGCCGACGACAGGGACAGGGCCTTCCCTTGGCTTTCTTT.